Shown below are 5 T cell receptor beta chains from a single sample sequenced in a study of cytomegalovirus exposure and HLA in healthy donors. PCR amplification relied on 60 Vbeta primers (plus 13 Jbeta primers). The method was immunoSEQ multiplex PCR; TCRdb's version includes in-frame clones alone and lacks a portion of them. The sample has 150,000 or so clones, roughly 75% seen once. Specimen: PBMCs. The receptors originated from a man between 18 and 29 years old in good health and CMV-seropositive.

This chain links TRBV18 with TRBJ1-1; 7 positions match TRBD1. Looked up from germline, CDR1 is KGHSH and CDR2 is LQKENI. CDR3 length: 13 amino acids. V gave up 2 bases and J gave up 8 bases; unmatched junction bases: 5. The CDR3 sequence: CASSPARGPEAFF. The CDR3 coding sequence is TGTGCCAGCTCACCAGCGAGGGGGCCGGAAGCTTTCTTT.

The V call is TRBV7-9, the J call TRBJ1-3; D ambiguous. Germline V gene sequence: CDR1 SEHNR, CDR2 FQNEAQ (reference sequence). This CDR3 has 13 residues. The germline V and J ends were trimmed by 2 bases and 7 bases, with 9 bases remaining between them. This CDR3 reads CASSLTRGNTIYF. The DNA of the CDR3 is TGTGCCAGCAGCTTAACTCGCGGCAACACCATATATTTT.

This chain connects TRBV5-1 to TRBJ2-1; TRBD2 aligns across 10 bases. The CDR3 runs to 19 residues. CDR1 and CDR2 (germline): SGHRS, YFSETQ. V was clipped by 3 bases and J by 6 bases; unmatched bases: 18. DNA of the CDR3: TGCGCCAGCAGCTCCAGAGGGACTAGCGCATTCCAGGACGGCAATGAGCAGTTCTTC. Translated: CASSSRGTSAFQDGNEQFF.

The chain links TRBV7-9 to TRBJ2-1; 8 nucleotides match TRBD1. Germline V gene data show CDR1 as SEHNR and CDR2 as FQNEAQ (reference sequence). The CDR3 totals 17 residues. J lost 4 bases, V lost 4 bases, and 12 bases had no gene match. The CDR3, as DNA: TGTGCCAGCAGCTGGGGGGCAGGGGGCATTAGTTACAATGAGCAGTTCTTC. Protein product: CASSWGAGGISYNEQFF.

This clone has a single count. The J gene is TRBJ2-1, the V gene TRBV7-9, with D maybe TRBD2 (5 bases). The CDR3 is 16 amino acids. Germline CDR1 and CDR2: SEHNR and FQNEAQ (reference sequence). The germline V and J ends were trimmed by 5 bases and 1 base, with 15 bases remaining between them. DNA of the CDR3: TGTGCCAGCAGCACTCGGACTCACGGGTCCTACAATGAGCAGTTCTTC. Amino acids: CASSTRTHGSYNEQFF.